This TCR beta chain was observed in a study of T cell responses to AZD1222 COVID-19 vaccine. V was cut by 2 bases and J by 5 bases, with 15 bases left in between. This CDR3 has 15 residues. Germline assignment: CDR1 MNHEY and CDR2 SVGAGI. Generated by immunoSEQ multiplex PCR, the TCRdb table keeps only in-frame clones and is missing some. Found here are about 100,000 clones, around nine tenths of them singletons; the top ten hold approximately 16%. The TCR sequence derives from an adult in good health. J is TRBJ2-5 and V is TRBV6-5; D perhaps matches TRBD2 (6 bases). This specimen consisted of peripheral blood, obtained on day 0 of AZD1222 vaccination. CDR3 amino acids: CASSYIAGPGETQYF. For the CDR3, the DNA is TGTGCCAGCAGTTACATTGCGGGGCCAGGGGAGACCCAGTACTTC.